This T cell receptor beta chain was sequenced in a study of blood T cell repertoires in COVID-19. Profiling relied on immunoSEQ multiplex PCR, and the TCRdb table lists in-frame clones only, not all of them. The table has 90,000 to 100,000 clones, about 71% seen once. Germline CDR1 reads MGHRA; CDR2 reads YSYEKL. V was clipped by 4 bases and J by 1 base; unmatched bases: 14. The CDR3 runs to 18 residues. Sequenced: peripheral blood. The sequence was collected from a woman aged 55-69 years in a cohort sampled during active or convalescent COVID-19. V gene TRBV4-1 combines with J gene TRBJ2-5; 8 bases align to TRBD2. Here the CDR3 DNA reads TGCGCCAGCAGCCCCGCTAGAGGGGCGGGGGGTTTCCAAGAGACCCAGTACTTC. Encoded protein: CASSPARGAGGFQETQYF.